This T cell receptor (beta chain) was captured in a study of T cell responses to AZD1222 COVID-19 vaccine. The study, taken as a whole, reports: Donors were mostly white British, more females; clonal diversity possibly underestimated. Unmutated variant regions are reportedly targeted by nearly half of spike-specific TCRs. An increase in Spike-specific TCR breadth and depth was observed after two AZD1222 doses.

A word on this clone: The antigen remains undetermined.

Trimming cost V 4 bases and J 8 bases; bases outside gene matches: 8. The germline CDR1 and CDR2 sequences are MGHRA and YSYEKL. The CDR3 has 14 amino acids. TCRdb's copy holds only in-frame clones and misses some; the assay was immunoSEQ multiplex PCR. The data show 70,000 or so clones, over 80% seen once. The chain carries TRBV4-1 and TRBJ2-4; 7 bases match TRBD1. This TCR was sampled from an adult who received the AZD1222 COVID-19 vaccine. The material sequenced was peripheral blood, taken 28 days after the second AZD1222 dose. CDR3 sequence reads: CASSLTGQGDIQYF. The CDR3 nucleotides read TGCGCCAGCAGCCTGACAGGGCAAGGGGACATTCAGTACTTC.